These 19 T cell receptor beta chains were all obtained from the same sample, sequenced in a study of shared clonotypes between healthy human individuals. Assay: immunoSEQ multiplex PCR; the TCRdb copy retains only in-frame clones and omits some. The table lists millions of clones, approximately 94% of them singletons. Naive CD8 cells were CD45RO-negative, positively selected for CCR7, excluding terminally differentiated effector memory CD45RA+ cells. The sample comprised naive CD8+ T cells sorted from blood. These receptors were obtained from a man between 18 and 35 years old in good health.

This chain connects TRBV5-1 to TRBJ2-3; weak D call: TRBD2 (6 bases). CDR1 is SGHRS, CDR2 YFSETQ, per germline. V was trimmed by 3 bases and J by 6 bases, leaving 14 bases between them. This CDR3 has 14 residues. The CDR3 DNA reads TGCGCCAGCAGCTCGACTTCGGGGGTTGATACGCAGTATTTT. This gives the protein CASSSTSGVDTQYF.

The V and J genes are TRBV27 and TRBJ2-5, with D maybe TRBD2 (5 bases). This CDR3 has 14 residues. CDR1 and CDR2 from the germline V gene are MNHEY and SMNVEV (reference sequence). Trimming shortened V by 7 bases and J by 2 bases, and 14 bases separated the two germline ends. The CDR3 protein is CASKTLSEQETQYF. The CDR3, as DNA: TGTGCCAGCAAAACCCTTAGCGAACAAGAGACCCAGTACTTC.

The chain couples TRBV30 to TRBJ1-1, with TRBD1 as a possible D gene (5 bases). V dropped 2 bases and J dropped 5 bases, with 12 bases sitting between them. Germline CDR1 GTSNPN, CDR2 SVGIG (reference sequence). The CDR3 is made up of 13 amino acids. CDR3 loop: CAWSLGGETEAFF. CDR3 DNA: TGTGCCTGGAGTCTCGGGGGGGAGACTGAAGCTTTCTTT.

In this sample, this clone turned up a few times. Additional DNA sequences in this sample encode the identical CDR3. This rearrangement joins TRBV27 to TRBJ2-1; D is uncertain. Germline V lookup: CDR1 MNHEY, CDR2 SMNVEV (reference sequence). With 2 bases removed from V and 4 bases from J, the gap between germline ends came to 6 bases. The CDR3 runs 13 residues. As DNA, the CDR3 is TGTGCCAGCAGTTTAGGACGGTACAATGAGCAGTTCTTC. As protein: CASSLGRYNEQFF.

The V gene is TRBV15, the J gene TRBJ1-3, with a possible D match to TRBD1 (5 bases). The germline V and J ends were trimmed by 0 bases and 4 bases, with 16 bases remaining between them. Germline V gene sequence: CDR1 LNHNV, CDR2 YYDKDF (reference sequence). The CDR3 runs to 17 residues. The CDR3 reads CATSRDLDGAAGNTIYF. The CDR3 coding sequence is TGTGCCACCAGCAGAGATCTTGACGGGGCCGCAGGAAACACCATATATTTT.

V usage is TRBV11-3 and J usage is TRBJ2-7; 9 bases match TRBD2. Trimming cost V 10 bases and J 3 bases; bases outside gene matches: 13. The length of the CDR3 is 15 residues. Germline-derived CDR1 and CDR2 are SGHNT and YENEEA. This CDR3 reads CATDPPREGNYEQYF. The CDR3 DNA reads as TGTGCCACCGACCCGCCGCGGGAGGGGAACTACGAGCAGTACTTC.

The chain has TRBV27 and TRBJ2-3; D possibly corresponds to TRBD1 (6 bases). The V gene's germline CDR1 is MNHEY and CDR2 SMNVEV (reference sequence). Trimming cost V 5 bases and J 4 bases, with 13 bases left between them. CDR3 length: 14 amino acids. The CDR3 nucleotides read TGTGCCAGCAGTGGCCAGGGGCTGGCAGATACGCAGTATTTT. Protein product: CASSGQGLADTQYF.

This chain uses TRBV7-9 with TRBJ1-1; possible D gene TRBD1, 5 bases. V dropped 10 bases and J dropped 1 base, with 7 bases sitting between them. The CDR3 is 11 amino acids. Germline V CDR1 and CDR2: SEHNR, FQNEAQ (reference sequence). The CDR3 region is CATGRNTEAFF. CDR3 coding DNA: TGTGCCACGGGGCGGAACACTGAAGCTTTCTTT.

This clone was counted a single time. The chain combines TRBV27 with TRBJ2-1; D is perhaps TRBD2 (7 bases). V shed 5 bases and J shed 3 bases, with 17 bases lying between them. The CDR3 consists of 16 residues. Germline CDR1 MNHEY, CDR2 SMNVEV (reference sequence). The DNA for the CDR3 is TGTGCCAGCAGTGAGACAGGCGGGGGCTTCTACAATGAGCAGTTCTTC. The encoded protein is CASSETGGGFYNEQFF.

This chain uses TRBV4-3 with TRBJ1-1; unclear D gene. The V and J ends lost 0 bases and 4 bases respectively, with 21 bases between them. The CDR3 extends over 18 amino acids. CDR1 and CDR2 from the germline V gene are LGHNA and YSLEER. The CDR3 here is CASSQDKSLVGMSTEAFF. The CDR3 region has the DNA TGCGCCAGCAGCCAAGATAAGTCCCTAGTGGGAATGAGCACTGAAGCTTTCTTT.

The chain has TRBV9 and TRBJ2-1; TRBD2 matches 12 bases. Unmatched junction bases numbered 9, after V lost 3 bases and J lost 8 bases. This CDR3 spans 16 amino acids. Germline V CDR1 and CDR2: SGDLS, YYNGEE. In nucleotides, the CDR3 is TGTGCCAGCAGCGCCCTGACTAGCGGGGGAGGCTATGAGCAGTTCTTC. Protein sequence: CASSALTSGGGYEQFF. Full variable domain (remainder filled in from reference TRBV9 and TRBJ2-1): DSGVTQTPKHLITATGQRVTLRCSPRSGDLSVYWYQQSLDQGLQFLIQYYNGEERAKGNILERFSAQQFPDLHSELNLSSLELGDSALYFCASSALTSGGGYEQFFGPGTRLTVL.

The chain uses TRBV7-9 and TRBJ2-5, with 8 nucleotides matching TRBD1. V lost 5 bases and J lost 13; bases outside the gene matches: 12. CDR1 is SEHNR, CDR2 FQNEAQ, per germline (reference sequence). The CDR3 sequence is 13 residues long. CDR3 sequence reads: CASSGIDRGAGYF. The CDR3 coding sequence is TGTGCCAGCAGCGGGATCGACAGGGGCGCCGGGTACTTC. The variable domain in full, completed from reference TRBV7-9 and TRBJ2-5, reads DTGVSQNPRHKITKRGQNVTFRCDPISEHNRLYWYRQTLGQGPEFLTYFQNEAQLEKSRLLSDRFSAERPKGSFSTLEIQRTEQGDSAMYLCASSGIDRGAGYFGPGTRLLVL.

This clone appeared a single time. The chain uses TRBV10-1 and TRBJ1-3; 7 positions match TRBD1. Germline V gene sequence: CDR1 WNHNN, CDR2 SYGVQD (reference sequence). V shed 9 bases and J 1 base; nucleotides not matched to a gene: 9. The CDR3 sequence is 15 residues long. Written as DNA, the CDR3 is TGCGCCAGTAGGGACAGTAGTGATTCTGGAAACACCATATATTTT. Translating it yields CASRDSSDSGNTIYF.

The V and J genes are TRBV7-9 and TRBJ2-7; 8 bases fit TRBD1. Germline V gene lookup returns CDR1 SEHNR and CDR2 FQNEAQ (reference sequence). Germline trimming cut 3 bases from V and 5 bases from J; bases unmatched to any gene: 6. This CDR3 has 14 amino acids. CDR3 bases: TGTGCCAGCAGCTTGACAGGGGCCCGGGACGAGCAGTACTTC. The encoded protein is CASSLTGARDEQYF.

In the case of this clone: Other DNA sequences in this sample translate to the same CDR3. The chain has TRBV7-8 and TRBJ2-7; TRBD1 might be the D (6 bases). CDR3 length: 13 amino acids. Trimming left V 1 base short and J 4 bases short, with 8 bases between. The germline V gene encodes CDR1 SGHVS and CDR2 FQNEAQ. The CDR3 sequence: CASSLGRGYEQYF. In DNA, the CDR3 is TGTGCCAGCAGCTTAGGCAGGGGTTACGAGCAGTACTTC.

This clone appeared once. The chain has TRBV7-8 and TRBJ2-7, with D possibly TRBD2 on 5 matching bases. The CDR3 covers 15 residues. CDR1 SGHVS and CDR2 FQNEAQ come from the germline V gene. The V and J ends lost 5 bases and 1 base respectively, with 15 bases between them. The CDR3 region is CASSPRERISYEQYF. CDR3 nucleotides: TGTGCCAGCAGCCCGAGGGAGCGGATTTCCTACGAGCAGTACTTC.

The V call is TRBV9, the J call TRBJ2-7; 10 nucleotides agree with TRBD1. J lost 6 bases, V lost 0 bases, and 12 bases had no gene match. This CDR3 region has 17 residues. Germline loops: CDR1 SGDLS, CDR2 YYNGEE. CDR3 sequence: CASSVASTGTGEGEQYF. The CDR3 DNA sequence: TGTGCCAGCAGCGTAGCCTCCACCGGGACAGGGGAAGGCGAGCAGTACTTC.

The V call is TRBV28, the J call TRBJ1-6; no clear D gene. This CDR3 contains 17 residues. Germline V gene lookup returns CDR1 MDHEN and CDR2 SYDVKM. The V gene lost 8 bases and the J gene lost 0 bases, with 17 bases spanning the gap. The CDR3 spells CASYGATMSSYNSPLHF. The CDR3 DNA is TGTGCCAGCTATGGCGCAACAATGAGCTCCTATAATTCACCCCTCCACTTT.

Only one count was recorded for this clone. CDR3 nucleotides: TGTGCCAGCAGCGTAGGAGTGGGAAGGACCTACGAGCAGTACTTC. It yields the protein CASSVGVGRTYEQYF. The chain recombines TRBV9 with TRBJ2-7; D unresolved. The germline V gene encodes CDR1 SGDLS and CDR2 YYNGEE. Deletions cut 0 bases from V and 2 bases from J, with 12 bases between. The CDR3 length is 15 residues.